The 21 T cell receptor beta chains presented below share a single source sample, sequenced in a study of T cell changes during pregnancy in multiple sclerosis (dated by TCRdb to between 2017 and 2020). Libraries were constructed by the immunoSEQ multiplex PCR assay. TCRdb's version of the immuneACCESS table is confined to in-frame rearrangements and falls short of the full clone set. An unresolved V gene accounts for under half of the shortfall where checked; the remainder is of unknown origin. The sample table records 100,000 or so clones; 90% to 95% of these occur just once. 4.3% of the sample comes from the top ten. The sequencing used peripheral blood, collected in the first trimester of pregnancy. Receptors originate from a female donor with multiple sclerosis, enrolled in a pregnancy study.

The J gene is TRBJ1-3, the V gene TRBV9; D remains unclear. The CDR3 has 16 residues. V lost 1 base and J 0 bases, leaving 11 bases between the germline ends. Germline V gene data show CDR1 as SGDLS and CDR2 as YYNGEE. The CDR3 loop is CASSVSRGSSGNTIYF. DNA of the CDR3: TGTGCCAGCAGCGTATCGCGGGGAAGCTCTGGAAACACCATATATTTT. The whole variable domain, remainder taken from reference TRBV9 and TRBJ1-3, is DSGVTQTPKHLITATGQRVTLRCSPRSGDLSVYWYQQSLDQGLQFLIQYYNGEERAKGNILERFSAQQFPDLHSELNLSSLELGDSALYFCASSVSRGSSGNTIYFGEGSWLTVV.

This rearrangement joins TRBV2 to TRBJ2-7, with D possibly matching TRBD1 (6 bases). The germline gives CDR1 SNHLY, CDR2 FYNNEI. With 1 base removed from V and 5 bases from J, the gap between germline ends came to 15 bases. The CDR3 runs 15 residues. In DNA form, the CDR3 reads TGTGCCAGCAGTGAAGTGGCAGGGGAGACCCACGAGCAGTACTTC. Protein product: CASSEVAGETHEQYF.

The CDR3 protein is CASSVDATSAGGYTF. The CDR3 DNA follows: TGTGCCAGCAGCGTAGATGCGACCTCAGCGGGAGGCTACACCTTC. J is TRBJ1-2 and V is TRBV9; D uncertain. The length of the CDR3 is 15 residues. The ends were cut back, 0 bases at V and 8 bases at J, with 17 bases in the middle. The V gene's germline CDR1 is SGDLS and CDR2 YYNGEE.

This chain joins TRBV5-5 and TRBJ2-1; D is perhaps TRBD1 (5 bases). This CDR3 has 14 amino acids. Between the trimmed V and J ends, which lost 0 bases and 7 bases, there was a span of 11 bases. Per the germline V gene, CDR1 is SGHKS and CDR2 is YYEKEE (reference sequence). CDR3 DNA sequence: TGTGCCAGCAGCTTGGCAGGGAAAGTGAATGAGCAGTTCTTC. It codes for CASSLAGKVNEQFF.

The chain couples TRBV10-3 to TRBJ2-3; 8 bases match TRBD2. CDR1 is ENHRY and CDR2 is SYGVKD in the germline V gene. This CDR3 contains 15 residues. Trimming removed 4 bases from V and 2 bases from J; junction bases left unmatched: 5. CDR3 loop: CAISAGGAYTDTQYF. DNA for the CDR3: TGTGCCATCAGTGCCGGGGGGGCCTACACAGATACGCAGTATTTT.

This chain links TRBV27 with TRBJ2-2, with a weak D call TRBD2 (6 bases). CDR3 length: 17 amino acids. Germline CDR1 is MNHEY and CDR2 is SMNVEV (reference sequence). The V gene lost 0 bases and the J gene lost 2 bases, with 13 bases spanning the gap. CDR3 in amino acids: CASSLSTTSTNTGELFF. For the CDR3, the DNA is TGTGCCAGCAGTTTATCGACAACTAGCACCAACACCGGGGAGCTGTTTTTT.

The table lists this clone with a count of one. DNA of the CDR3: TGTGCCATCAGTGGGACAGGGCTACTCCACTTT. The encoded protein is CAISGTGLLHF. The rearrangement uses TRBV10-3 and TRBJ1-6; 8 nucleotides line up with TRBD1. Germline CDR1 is ENHRY and CDR2 is SYGVKD. This CDR3 has 11 amino acids. The V gene end was trimmed by 4 bases and the J gene end by 16 bases; junction bases not matched to a gene: 3.

This clone is a singleton in its sample. The V call is TRBV5-1, the J call TRBJ1-2, with D possibly TRBD1 on 6 matching bases. Germline CDR1 and CDR2: SGHRS and YFSETQ. The V end lost 0 bases, the J end lost 2 bases, and 8 bases lay between the germline ends. This CDR3 comprises 14 residues. Here the CDR3 reads CASSLDRANYGYTF. DNA for the CDR3: TGCGCCAGCAGCTTGGACAGGGCGAACTATGGCTACACCTTC. The variable domain in full, completed from reference TRBV5-1 and TRBJ1-2, reads KAGVTQTPRYLIKTRGQQVTLSCSPISGHRSVSWYQQTPGQGLQFLFEYFSETQRNKGNFPGRFSGRQFSNSRSEMNVSTLELGDSALYLCASSLDRANYGYTFGSGTRLTVV.

The chain links TRBV6-5 to TRBJ2-7, with D maybe TRBD1 (6 bases). V was trimmed by 6 bases and J by 2 bases, leaving 14 bases between them. Germline assignment: CDR1 MNHEY and CDR2 SVGAGI. CDR3 size: 14 residues. CDR3 bases: TGTGCCAGCAGACGTGACACAGGGACCTACGAGCAGTACTTC. Protein sequence: CASRRDTGTYEQYF.

The genes are TRBV7-9 and TRBJ1-3, with D uncertain. Trimming removed 5 bases at V and 2 bases at J, with 7 bases between. CDR3 length equals 13 residues. CDR1 SEHNR and CDR2 FQNEAQ come from the germline V gene (reference sequence). The CDR3 reads CASSPRPGNTIYF. CDR3 in DNA: TGTGCCAGCAGCCCGCGGCCTGGAAACACCATATATTTT.

Here the CDR3 DNA reads TGTGCCAGCAGTTACTCGGGGACAGGGATGGCTGAAGCTTTCTTT. This sequence encodes CASSYSGTGMAEAFF. The chain has TRBV6-5 and TRBJ1-1, with TRBD1 matching over 9 bases. The ends lost 0 bases at V and 6 bases at J; junction bases unmatched: 5. Germline V gene sequence: CDR1 MNHEY, CDR2 SVGAGI. The CDR3 sequence is 15 residues long.

V usage is TRBV29-1 and J usage is TRBJ2-7, with a possible D match to TRBD1 (6 bases). Trimming pared 4 bases from V and 1 base from J, leaving 17 bases between. The CDR3 contains 15 residues. The germline V gene has CDR1 SQVTM and CDR2 ANQGSEA. The chain's CDR3 is CSVGGGQTSSYEQYF. The CDR3 coding sequence is TGCAGCGTTGGAGGAGGACAGACTTCTTCCTACGAGCAGTACTTC.

In this sample, this clone turned up once. The V call is TRBV6-5, the J call TRBJ1-3; D uncertain. The CDR3 totals 16 residues. V was shortened by 4 bases and J by 0 bases, with 13 bases between the two germline ends. Germline values: CDR1 MNHEY, CDR2 SVGAGI. CDR3 region: CASSSPAGSSGNTIYF. The CDR3 DNA reads as TGTGCCAGCAGTTCCCCGGCAGGCTCCTCTGGAAACACCATATATTTT.

The rearrangement links TRBV4-1 to TRBJ2-7, with TRBD2 matching over 8 bases. The germline V gene has CDR1 MGHRA and CDR2 YSYEKL. This CDR3 region has 15 residues. The V and J ends lost 0 bases and 4 bases, in that order; junction bases with no gene match: 5. CDR3 amino acids: CASSQELAVIYEQYF. Written as DNA, the CDR3 is TGCGCCAGCAGCCAAGAACTAGCGGTAATATACGAGCAGTACTTC.

V usage is TRBV6-5 and J usage is TRBJ2-7; 8 bases map to TRBD1. CDR1 and CDR2 (germline): MNHEY, SVGAGI. Trimming at V came to 5 bases and at J to 6 bases, leaving 6 bases not matched to a gene. The CDR3 is made up of 13 amino acids. The CDR3 DNA follows: TGTGCCAGCAGTCAGACAGGGGTTGGCGAGCAGTACTTC. Its translation: CASSQTGVGEQYF.

The chain uses TRBV6-1 and TRBJ1-5; possibly TRBD1 for D (5 bases). V shed 1 base and J shed 5 bases, with 12 bases lying between them. CDR1 is MNHNS, CDR2 SASEGT, per germline. The CDR3 is 15 amino acids. In DNA form, the CDR3 reads TGTGCCAGCAGTGAAGGGGGCAGGCTCCATCAGCCCCAGCATTTT. As protein: CASSEGGRLHQPQHF.

CDR3 region: CASSRDRRNEQYF. The CDR3, as DNA: TGTGCCAGCAGCCGGGACAGGAGGAACGAGCAGTACTTC. The rearrangement joins TRBV2 to TRBJ2-7, with 8 bases lining up with TRBD1. J lost 5 bases, V lost 6 bases, and 6 bases had no gene match. There are 13 residues in the CDR3. CDR1 and CDR2 from the germline V gene are SNHLY and FYNNEI.

The rearrangement links TRBV10-3 to TRBJ2-3, with a weak D call TRBD2 (7 bases). Between the trimmed V and J ends, which lost 9 bases and 1 base, there was a span of 20 bases. Germline V lookup: CDR1 ENHRY, CDR2 SYGVKD. This CDR3 spans 16 amino acids. The DNA of the CDR3 is TGTGCCATTGGGGGGGGGCCTAAGGTTGGCACAGATACGCAGTATTTT. Translation: CAIGGGPKVGTDTQYF.

The rearrangement uses TRBV11-2 and TRBJ2-2, with TRBD2 identical over 13 bases. The germline V gene encodes CDR1 SGHAT and CDR2 FQNNGV. The CDR3 covers 16 residues. The J segment lost 3 bases and the V segment lost 5 bases, leaving 3 bases of the junction unmatched. Written as DNA, the CDR3 is TGTGCCAGCAGCGGACTAGCGGGGGCCTACACCGGGGAGCTGTTTTTT. Translated: CASSGLAGAYTGELFF.

The chain joins TRBV2 to TRBJ1-5; maybe TRBD1 (5 bases). V was pared by 5 bases and J by 7 bases, with 12 bases between. Germline CDR1 is SNHLY and CDR2 is FYNNEI. The CDR3 contains 13 residues. The CDR3 loop is CASSLDRQQPQHF. The DNA for the CDR3 is TGTGCCAGCAGTCTTGACAGACAGCAGCCCCAGCATTTT.

This chain's CDR3 is CASSLRGPPYEQYF. The CDR3 DNA reads as TGTGCCAGCAGTTTAAGGGGGCCGCCTTACGAGCAGTACTTC. The rearrangement joins TRBV27 to TRBJ2-7, with TRBD1 identical over 7 bases. Germline CDR1 reads MNHEY; CDR2 reads SMNVEV (reference sequence). V gave up 2 bases and J gave up 4 bases; unmatched junction bases: 5. CDR3 length: 14 residues.